This TCR beta chain is from a study of blood T cell repertoires in COVID-19. Which cohort a participant joined came from the clinical history participants gave. V shed 2 bases and J shed 9 bases, with 11 bases lying between them. Germline V gives CDR1 MNHEY, CDR2 SVGAGI. The CDR3 is 14 amino acids. TCRdb keeps only in-frame clones here, not all; method: immunoSEQ multiplex PCR. The profile shows around 330,000 clones, 75% to 90% of them singletons. This clone appeared a few times. The J gene is TRBJ1-6, the V gene TRBV6-5, with a tentative D call TRBD1 (5 bases). The sequence came from a middle-aged woman who had recovered from COVID-19. The specimen sequenced was PBMCs or T cells enriched from blood (not recorded which). The chain's CDR3 is CASSYGTLRSPLHF. CDR3 in DNA: TGTGCCAGCAGTTACGGGACTCTTCGTTCACCCCTCCACTTT.